This TCR beta chain emerged from a study of cytomegalovirus exposure and HLA in healthy donors listed by TCRdb under 2017. A note on the overall study: An earlier analysis of some 600 of the donors reported 276 Gb of sequence data and 90 million to 120 million unique TCR beta sequences obtained from around 190 million T cells. An early release covering roughly 600 HLA-typed donors comprised approximately 290 gigabases of sequencing data and 65 million to 100 million unique TCR sequences. The genetic ancestry cluster associated with self-reported Caucasian donors included roughly 84% of the 398 genotyped donors. The study aimed to test whether signatures of past pathogen exposure could be identified by cataloging public T cell receptors. Using immunosequencing, the study profiled T cell repertoires from roughly 650 subjects and related those repertoires to cytomegalovirus serostatus. Besides the first cohort of under 700 subjects, a separate validation cohort made up of over a hundred different subjects was used. The study combined high-throughput TCR immunosequencing, statistical association of individual TCRs with disease status, and machine learning to predict cytomegalovirus infection status. To study patterns of TCR occurrence, a later analysis re-analyzed previously published TCR beta repertoires from 666 donors and added high-resolution HLA genotyping. Rather than using new phenotypic data, the later analysis identified candidate immune exposures from TCR beta sequences and from how often those sequences occurred across donors. An earlier analysis of roughly 600 of the donors used high-throughput TCR beta sequencing to judge whether each TCR beta V gene segment behaved as functional or pseudogenic. Donor age, sex, ethnicity and CMV serostatus were compiled alongside the repertoire data. Genome-wide SNP genotypes for about 65% of the 666 donors were used in a later genetic analysis, which treated that subset as a discovery cohort. Every repertoire in the discovery cohort had been generated on one and the same sequencing platform. Class I and class II HLA loci were covered by the typing at four-digit resolution. The number of typed donors differed by locus: about 620-630 for A, B, C, DRB1 and DQB1; 500 to 550 for DQA1; 606 for DPA1; and some 450 for DPB1. Roughly 5 DR-DQ haplotypes were handled as single units for association and clustering, since linkage in the cohort was strong. Among some 410 genotyped donors of the cohort, an average of around 240,000 unique TCR beta nucleotide sequences was sequenced per donor, of which about 19% were non-productive.

The cohort comprised under 700 healthy bone marrow donors. Cohort members were all nominally healthy when sampled, although unrecorded immune exposures were likely present. The donor was CMV seronegative and was included in the group of 352 seronegative cohort members. Each donor provided a peripheral blood sample, and peripheral blood mononuclear cells were used for TCR beta sequencing. The Qiagen DNeasy Blood Extraction Kit was used to extract genomic DNA from the blood cell samples. Study-level results and caveats: This cohort had only TCR beta chains sequenced, and the lack of alpha or paired-chain data limited which features could be detected. A later analysis found that HLA-associated TCR beta chains were more clonally expanded and had lower generation probabilities than equally common non-associated chains. A total of about 150 TCR beta chains were listed by the study as associated with cytomegalovirus. Some IMGT-functional V segments, including TRBV6-2 and TRBV6-3, could not be distinguished by the 87-base-pair reads and were therefore excluded. A cluster of highly shared sequence variants was judged likely to represent a technical artifact of the sequencing pipeline. In a later analysis, several top co-occurrence clusters were reported to appear linked to parvovirus B19, influenza, CMV and Epstein-Barr virus. In a later genetic analysis, fewer N-insertions in productive TCRs were reported among donors in an Asian-associated ancestry cluster than the roughly 710-donor mean. According to the authors, the approach could potentially be generalized to other disease states and immunological phenotypes. A later genetic analysis associated a missense DCLRE1C variant with V-gene and J-gene trimming of TCR beta chains, and an independent cohort replicated the association. In a later analysis, TCR association rates were found to vary across HLA loci, with the most associated TCRs seen for DRB1 alleles and the fewest for HLA-C alleles. In an earlier analysis of a few hundred of the donors, most TCR beta V segments were observed in productive rearrangements about 87% or about 30% of the time, broadly matching IMGT annotations. The only immune exposure information available for the cohort was CMV serostatus. According to a later analysis, most CMV-associated TCR beta chains appeared to be HLA-restricted, and the HLA associations seemed to be driven largely by CMV exposure. Because HLA typing was missing for some donors at each locus, association tests included only the typed subset. Because counts were too low, approximately 15 rarely observed V segments, including chromosome 9 orphons, were excluded from the earlier analysis of under 650 of the donors. Sequencing depth was assumed to be roughly uniform across donors in the presence/absence analyses, though that assumption may not hold. A further reported finding was that TCR beta sequences accurately predicted the HLA-A and HLA-B alleles for most subjects in the first cohort. A few of the identified cytomegalovirus-associated TCR beta chains were confirmed in vitro to be specific for cytomegalovirus antigens. In a later analysis, some 18,000 TCR beta sequences were associated with specific HLA alleles at a false discovery rate of 0.05. Correlated functional status among segregating V segments might reflect linkage disequilibrium, but an unknown experimental factor could not be ruled out. When HLA alleles, especially DR and DQ, strongly co-occurred, attributing TCR associations to individual alleles was difficult. Most TCR sequences were seen in very few donors, while some public TCRs were found in many individuals. The classifier was reported to diagnose cytomegalovirus status with high specificity and sensitivity in both the original cohort and the validation cohort.

Sequences MGHRA (CDR1) and YSYEKL (CDR2) are obtained from the germline V gene. Including the terminal cysteine and phenylalanine, the CDR3 comprises 14 residues. Just the 42-base CDR3 DNA is kept, in frame starting at base 1. After removal of 4 bases from V and 2 bases from J, the junction retains 5 bases not matched to a gene. On this clone: Its cognate antigen has yet to be identified. Base-call qualities are not available, and no considerably larger clone is one nucleotide away.

The library was generated by the immunoSEQ multiplex PCR assay. A mixture of 60 forward primers for TCR Vbeta segments and 13 reverse primers for TCR Jbeta segments was used in the multiplex PCR. Amplification of the CDR3 region of rearranged TCR beta genes was performed with a multiplex PCR assay on genomic DNA. On the Illumina HiSeq System, the amplified TCR beta libraries were sequenced as 87-base-pair reads. The paper's processing steps were these. In a later analysis, tens of millions of unique TCR beta chains were counted across the roughly 670 repertoires, and roughly 11 million of these chains were shared by at least two donors. To remove PCR and sequencing errors, raw reads were error-corrected and collapsed into unique sequences using a nearest-neighbor algorithm that merged closely related sequences. V, D and J gene segments were assigned by aligning CDR3 sequences to IMGT reference sequences. Each retained sequence needed at least a six-nucleotide match to both a V gene segment and a J gene segment. A rearrangement was called productive if the CDR3 had no stop codons and remained in frame with V and J, and every other rearrangement was called non-productive. Following IMGT convention, CDR3 was defined as the stretch from the second conserved V-encoded cysteine up to the conserved J-encoded phenylalanine. Sequences without an unambiguous match to a single V gene segment were excluded from the earlier analysis of about 640 of the donors. An earlier analysis of roughly 590 of the donors called V segments functional above 56.7% productive rearrangements and segregating when the between-donor standard deviation exceeded 5%. A statistical classification framework was developed to diagnose cytomegalovirus status using the catalog of TCR beta chain sequences. A later analysis assigned V and J genes by comparing TCR nucleotide sequences with IMGT/GENE-DB human TR gene sequences. In a later analysis, CDR3 sequences and most-parsimonious VDJ recombination scenarios were assigned using the TCRdist pipeline. In a later analysis, each TCR beta chain was defined by its CDR3 amino acid sequence together with its V-gene family, and reads lacking a unique V-gene family were excluded. A later analysis removed 450 to 600 highly shared, low-generation-probability nucleotide sequences to deal with suspected cross-contamination and a sequencing artifact. In a later analysis, a clonal expansion index for each public chain was calculated from normalized within-repertoire ranks of inferred template counts. A later analysis computed generation probabilities with a VDJ recombination model fitted to out-of-frame rearrangements, and checked the results against IGoR. In a later analysis, TCR-TCR, TCR-HLA and TCR-CMV co-occurrence was scored with hypergeometric tests, and a repertoire-size bias correction was applied to TCR pairs. In a later analysis, false discovery rates were estimated by permuting HLA or CMV assignments 20 times. In a later analysis, co-occurring TCRs were grouped using DBSCAN, with TCRdist sequence similarity added in when clustering inside HLA-allele-positive subsets. Repertoires with fewer than 30,000 or more than 120,000 public chains were left out of co-occurrence clustering, as were roughly five repertoires with anomalous nucleotide sharing. As stored in TCRdb, this immuneACCESS dataset retains in-frame rearrangements with V and J assigned. A fraction of the clones does not appear; measured against another copy, unresolved V genes explain less than half of the discrepancy, and the remainder lacks a known reason. The V and J calls and clone size come from that table; D and trimming were worked out from the DNA. The sample has about 180,000 clones on record, 75% of them singletons. The top ten clonotypes cover 2.9% of the sample.

This clonotype was sampled from a male donor in good health and CMV-seronegative. Sequenced sample: PBMCs. Rearrangement joined TRBV4-1 to TRBJ2-7; 7 central bases correspond to TRBD1. The sequenced DNA: TGCGCCAGCAGCCCGGGACAGACCACCTACGAGCAGTACTTC. It is translated as CASSPGQTTYEQYF.